The text below deals with one T cell receptor beta chain. The antigen remains unidentified. This record comes from a study of OX40 agonist ivuxolimab in advanced cancers. For the study at large: An anti-OX40 (CD134) antibody with agonistic activity, ivuxolimab, was administered to patients. Earlier anti-PD-1, anti-PD-L1 or anti-CTLA-4 therapy was permitted; roughly 42% had received some. Notes on the study in general: Those patients achieving a partial response at 0.1-3.0 mg/kg showed among the lowest clonal expansion.

Here immunoSEQ multiplex PCR was the method, and the copy in TCRdb shows in-frame clones only, minus some. The repertoire holds some 64,000 clones, 87% seen once, with roughly 3% in the top ten. Per the germline V gene, CDR1 is KGHSH and CDR2 is LQKENI. The CDR3 is 13 amino acids. V was shortened by 1 base and J by 4 bases, with 5 bases between the two germline ends. The sequence came from an adult with an advanced solid tumor such as melanoma, head and neck, liver or kidney cancer. V is TRBV18 and J is TRBJ2-1; no definite D call. The specimen was CD4+ or CD8+ T cells sorted from blood, collected in a trial of the OX40 agonist ivuxolimab. The CDR3 DNA follows: TGTGCCAGCTCACCACAGGATTACAATGAGCAGTTCTTC. Its translation is CASSPQDYNEQFF. Supplemented by reference TRBV18 and TRBJ2-1, the full variable domain reads NAGVMQNPRHLVRRRGQEARLRCSPMKGHSHVYWYRQLPEEGLKFMVYLQKENIIDESGMPKERFSAEFPKEGPSILRIQQVVRGDSAAYFCASSPQDYNEQFFGPGTRLTVL.